This note documents a single T cell receptor beta chain sequence. Germline CDR1 and CDR2: SEHNR and FQNEAQ (reference sequence). Trimming pared 5 bases from V and 6 bases from J, leaving 23 bases between. The CDR3 consists of 17 residues. These data are taken from a study of technical replicates of blood from a few donors. The repertoire was sequenced with immunoSEQ multiplex PCR; TCRdb's copy has only in-frame clones and lacks some. The sample consists of 15,000 to 20,000 clones, around nine tenths of them appearing once. This sequence originates from a human donor in good health. Source material: PBMCs. This chain links TRBV7-9 with TRBJ2-1; TRBD1 is a possible D gene (7 bases). CDR3 loop: CASSPRGGGTVLNEQFF. The DNA for the CDR3 is TGTGCCAGCAGCCCTCGCGGAGGGGGGACAGTACTCAATGAGCAGTTCTTC.